These 11 T cell receptor beta chains were sequenced from one sample in a study of cytomegalovirus exposure and HLA in healthy donors. Researchers ran the PCR with 60 Vbeta and 13 Jbeta primers. Profiling relied on immunoSEQ multiplex PCR, and the TCRdb table lists in-frame clones only, not all of them. Among 150,000 to 200,000 clones listed, roughly 77% were seen once. Sequencing was carried out using PBMCs. These receptors all come from a man aged 50 or older in good health and CMV-seropositive.

The chain employs TRBV6-5 and TRBJ1-4, with a weak D call TRBD1 (5 bases). V lost 6 bases to trimming and J lost 3 bases, with 14 bases between them. This CDR3 is 15 amino acids long. Germline values: CDR1 MNHEY, CDR2 SVGAGI. The CDR3 reads CASRRTGTSNEKLFF. CDR3 nucleotides: TGTGCCAGCAGACGGACCGGGACTTCTAATGAAAAACTGTTTTTT.

The gene calls are TRBV2 and TRBJ2-3; D is undetermined. The V gene lost 7 bases and the J gene lost 6 bases, with 11 bases spanning the gap. This CDR3 contains 12 residues. Looked up from germline, CDR1 is SNHLY and CDR2 is FYNNEI. CDR3 sequence (DNA): TGTGCCAGCACGGAGAATCGGGATACGCAGTATTTT. It yields the protein CASTENRDTQYF.

The chain is built from TRBV4-2 and TRBJ2-3, with 11 bases fitting TRBD1. CDR1 is LGHNA and CDR2 is YNFKEQ in the germline V gene. CDR3 length: 16 amino acids. J was trimmed by 4 bases and V by 0 bases; bases with no gene match: 3. CDR3 nucleotides: TGTGCCAGCAGCCAAGAGGGACAGGGGGGTGCAGATACGCAGTATTTT. Translated, it gives CASSQEGQGGADTQYF.

This chain links TRBV5-1 with TRBJ2-5; TRBD2 matches 16 bases. The V gene end was trimmed by 4 bases and the J gene end by 5 bases; junction bases not matched to a gene: 5. The CDR3 spans 16 residues. Germline-derived CDR1 and CDR2 are SGHRS and YFSETQ. CDR3 region: CASSEGLAGGPETQYF. In DNA, the CDR3 is TGCGCCAGCAGCGAGGGACTAGCGGGGGGGCCGGAGACCCAGTACTTC. The entire variable domain, with the rest obtained from reference TRBV5-1 and TRBJ2-5, is as follows: KAGVTQTPRYLIKTRGQQVTLSCSPISGHRSVSWYQQTPGQGLQFLFEYFSETQRNKGNFPGRFSGRQFSNSRSEMNVSTLELGDSALYLCASSEGLAGGPETQYFGPGTRLLVL.

The chain joins TRBV6-5 to TRBJ1-6; TRBD1 matches at 8 bases. The CDR3 is 14 residues long. CDR1 is MNHEY and CDR2 is SVGAGI in the germline V gene. With 4 bases clipped from V and 9 bases from J, the junction kept 5 bases outside the gene matches. CDR3 sequence (DNA): TGTGCCAGCAGTTCCCAGGGGGCAGTTTCACCCCTCCACTTT. Translation: CASSSQGAVSPLHF.

This sequence joins TRBV7-7 and TRBJ2-3, with 12 bases matching TRBD2. V shed 5 bases, J shed 5 bases, and the junction held 2 bases outside the gene matches. Per the germline V gene, CDR1 is SSHAT and CDR2 is FNYEAQ (reference sequence). This CDR3 has 14 amino acids. The CDR3 region is CASSPTSGGDTQYF. Here the CDR3 DNA reads TGTGCCAGCAGCCCGACTAGCGGGGGAGATACGCAGTATTTT.

In DNA form, the CDR3 reads TGTGCCAGCAGCTTGCCGCAGGGGTCGGGAGCTTTCTTT. This encodes CASSLPQGSGAFF. V usage is TRBV5-8 and J usage is TRBJ1-1; weak D call: TRBD1 (6 bases). V shed 1 base and J shed 10 bases, with 14 bases lying between them. Germline assignment: CDR1 SGHTS and CDR2 YDEGEE. The length of the CDR3 is 13 residues.

The chain recombines TRBV5-4 with TRBJ1-6; 10 nucleotides agree with TRBD1. Trimming at V came to 4 bases and at J to 6 bases, leaving 4 bases not matched to a gene. CDR1 and CDR2 from the germline V gene are SGHNT and YYREEE (reference sequence). The CDR3 has 15 amino acids. The CDR3 loop is CASSPGTGANSPLHF. In DNA form, the CDR3 reads TGTGCCAGCAGCCCCGGGACAGGGGCTAATTCACCCCTCCACTTT.

The chain has TRBV18 and TRBJ1-5; a possible D gene is TRBD1 (5 bases). The CDR3 is 15 amino acids. V lost 3 bases to trimming and J lost 2 bases, with 11 bases between them. CDR1 KGHSH and CDR2 LQKENI come from the germline V gene. The CDR3 nucleotides read TGTGCCAGCTCACCGGGTGCGGGGGGCAATCAGCCCCAGCATTTT. Protein sequence: CASSPGAGGNQPQHF.

This rearrangement joins TRBV4-3 to TRBJ1-1; maybe TRBD1 (5 bases). The V end was cut by 0 bases, the J end by 5 bases, with 16 bases between. CDR3 length: 16 residues. Germline V CDR1 and CDR2: LGHNA, YSLEER. The CDR3 protein is CASSQDWRSRGTEAFF. Here the CDR3 DNA reads TGCGCCAGCAGCCAAGATTGGCGTTCCCGGGGGACTGAAGCTTTCTTT.

The chain uses TRBV27 and TRBJ2-1; D gene unclear. The V end was cut by 5 bases, the J end by 5 bases, with 4 bases between. Germline V gives CDR1 MNHEY, CDR2 SMNVEV (reference sequence). The CDR3 sequence is 11 residues long. The CDR3 loop reads CASSSDNEQFF. The CDR3, as DNA: TGTGCCAGCAGTAGCGACAATGAGCAGTTCTTC.